These T cell receptor beta chains were read from a single sample in a study of T cells in tuberculosis. Using immunoSEQ multiplex PCR, the repertoire was profiled, and TCRdb retains in-frame clones only, with some absent. The repertoire consists of roughly 60,000 clones, with 80% to 85% occurring once and the leading ten covering over 10%. Sequenced input: CD1b-GMM tetramer-negative cells sorted from PBMCs. These receptor sequences come from an adult woman with latent tuberculosis. Both conserved end residues are part of each CDR3. The D gene is left open where the match is weak. The size entry is marked missing in some rows and otherwise reads once, few, many or a size class.

CDR3nt: TGTGCCTGGGGCCGAAGGACAGGGGAGCCTCCTGGCTACACCTTC; CDR3aa: CAWGRRTGEPPGYTF; d_gene: TRBD1; abundance: -; v_gene: TRBV30; j_gene: TRBJ1-2
CDR3nt: TGTGCCAGCAGCGTAGCTACCGTGGGCCGGGACAGGGAAGGCTACACCTTC; CDR3aa: CASSVATVGRDREGYTF; d_gene: TRBD1; abundance: -; v_gene: TRBV9; j_gene: TRBJ1-2
CDR3nt: TGTGCCAGTACCCCCGGACAGGCCTCCACCGGGGAGCTGTTTTTT; CDR3aa: CASTPGQASTGELFF; d_gene: TRBD1; abundance: -; v_gene: TRBV19; j_gene: TRBJ2-2
CDR3nt: TGTGCCAGCAGCCAAGTCGACGGGGGGGAAGAGACCCAGTACTTC; CDR3aa: CASSQVDGGEETQYF; d_gene: TRBD2; abundance: -; v_gene: TRBV4-2; j_gene: TRBJ2-5
CDR3nt: TGTGCCAGCAGCCCTCTCGGGGGGGCCAACACAGATACGCAGTATTTT; CDR3aa: CASSPLGGANTDTQYF; d_gene: TRBD2; abundance: -; v_gene: TRBV9; j_gene: TRBJ2-3
CDR3nt: TGCGCCAGCAGCCAAGGGGGGGTTTTAGGGACAGATACGCAGTATTTT; CDR3aa: CASSQGGVLGTDTQYF; d_gene: -; abundance: -; v_gene: TRBV4-3; j_gene: TRBJ2-3
CDR3nt: TGTGCCAGCACCCGGACAGCGGAGACCCAGTACTTC; CDR3aa: CASTRTAETQYF; d_gene: -; abundance: -; v_gene: TRBV5-8; j_gene: TRBJ2-5
CDR3nt: TGTGCCAGCAGCGTAGGTGGGACAGGGGGCTTTCTGGACACTGAAGCTTTCTTT; CDR3aa: CASSVGGTGGFLDTEAFF; d_gene: TRBD1; abundance: -; v_gene: TRBV9; j_gene: TRBJ1-1
CDR3nt: TGTGCCAGCAGTTTTTCCAGGGGTCAAGAGCAGTACTTC; CDR3aa: CASSFSRGQEQYF; d_gene: -; abundance: -; v_gene: TRBV27; j_gene: TRBJ2-7
CDR3nt: TGTGCCAGCAGAGGGACAGGGATCGGCACTGAAGCTTTCTTT; CDR3aa: CASRGTGIGTEAFF; d_gene: TRBD1; abundance: once; v_gene: TRBV6-1; j_gene: TRBJ1-1
CDR3nt: TGCGCCAGCAGCCAGGAGTTGGCCGGAGATGGCTACACCTTC; CDR3aa: CASSQELAGDGYTF; d_gene: -; abundance: -; v_gene: TRBV4-3; j_gene: TRBJ1-2
CDR3nt: TGTGCCACCAGCAGAGAGATAGCAGGGTCCTTCTACGAGCAGTACTTC; CDR3aa: CATSREIAGSFYEQYF; d_gene: -; abundance: -; v_gene: TRBV15; j_gene: TRBJ2-7
CDR3nt: TGTGCCAGCAGAAGACAGGCGGGCGGCTACACCTTC; CDR3aa: CASRRQAGGYTF; d_gene: -; abundance: -; v_gene: TRBV2; j_gene: TRBJ1-2
CDR3nt: TGTGCCAGCAGTGAATGGCAGGGTGGCACAGATACGCAGTATTTT; CDR3aa: CASSEWQGGTDTQYF; d_gene: -; abundance: -; v_gene: TRBV2; j_gene: TRBJ2-3
CDR3nt: TGTGCCAGCAGTGAAGATGGAGGGTACGAGCAGTACTTC; CDR3aa: CASSEDGGYEQYF; d_gene: -; abundance: few; v_gene: TRBV27; j_gene: TRBJ2-7
CDR3nt: TGTGCCAGTAGTCATCTAGCGGGAAGGGCTAATGAGCAGTTCTTC; CDR3aa: CASSHLAGRANEQFF; d_gene: TRBD2; abundance: -; v_gene: TRBV19; j_gene: TRBJ2-1
CDR3nt: TGCGCCAGCAGCTCTGTACAGGGATCGAACACTGAAGCCTTCTTT; CDR3aa: CASSSVQGSNTEAFF; d_gene: -; abundance: few; v_gene: TRBV5-1; j_gene: TRBJ1-1
CDR3nt: TGTGCCAGCAGTGAAGTCACAGCCTACGAGCAGTACTTC; CDR3aa: CASSEVTAYEQYF; d_gene: -; abundance: -; v_gene: TRBV6-1; j_gene: TRBJ2-7
CDR3nt: TGTGCCGGGCTGACTAGGGGCAGCTACAATGAGCAGTTCTTC; CDR3aa: CAGLTRGSYNEQFF; d_gene: -; abundance: few; v_gene: TRBV5-4; j_gene: TRBJ2-1
CDR3nt: TGTGCCAGCAGCGTAGGGGCAGGGGCAAGCTCCTACGAGCAGTACTTC; CDR3aa: CASSVGAGASSYEQYF; d_gene: -; abundance: -; v_gene: TRBV9; j_gene: TRBJ2-7
CDR3nt: TGTGCCAGCAGCGTGACCCCGGGGTACGAGCAGTACTTC; CDR3aa: CASSVTPGYEQYF; d_gene: -; abundance: -; v_gene: TRBV9; j_gene: TRBJ2-7
CDR3nt: TGTGCCAGCAGTGCCACCGGGACATTCTATCAGCCCCAGCATTTT; CDR3aa: CASSATGTFYQPQHF; d_gene: -; abundance: once; v_gene: TRBV2; j_gene: TRBJ1-5
CDR3nt: TGCGCCAGCAGCCAAGATCCAGGACCGGGGGAGACCCAGTACTTC; CDR3aa: CASSQDPGPGETQYF; d_gene: -; abundance: -; v_gene: TRBV4-1; j_gene: TRBJ2-5
CDR3nt: TGTGCCAGCAGCTTTGGAGGTCACACTGAAGCTTTCTTT; CDR3aa: CASSFGGHTEAFF; d_gene: -; abundance: -; v_gene: TRBV7-9; j_gene: TRBJ1-1
CDR3nt: TGTGCCAGCAGCTCCGGGACAGGGCGAGGAACAGATACGCAGTATTTT; CDR3aa: CASSSGTGRGTDTQYF; d_gene: TRBD1; abundance: -; v_gene: TRBV7-9; j_gene: TRBJ2-3
CDR3nt: TGCGCCAGCAGCTTGGGTAGTGGACAGAGCTACGAGCAGTACTTC; CDR3aa: CASSLGSGQSYEQYF; d_gene: -; abundance: -; v_gene: TRBV5-1; j_gene: TRBJ2-7
CDR3nt: TGTGCCATCGGAGCAGGGGGAAGTAACAATCAGCCCCAGCATTTT; CDR3aa: CAIGAGGSNNQPQHF; d_gene: TRBD1; abundance: -; v_gene: TRBV10-3; j_gene: TRBJ1-5
CDR3nt: TGTGCCAGCAGCTGGGGCCCAGGGGGCGACGGAAACACCATATATTTT; CDR3aa: CASSWGPGGDGNTIYF; d_gene: TRBD1; abundance: few; v_gene: TRBV14; j_gene: TRBJ1-3
CDR3nt: TGTGCCATCAGCTCCGGACTAGCGGGAGTGGGCGAGCAGTACTTC; CDR3aa: CAISSGLAGVGEQYF; d_gene: TRBD2; abundance: -; v_gene: TRBV10-3; j_gene: TRBJ2-7
CDR3nt: TGTGCCAGCAGCGGACAGGCCAGGTTCCCCCTCCACTTT; CDR3aa: CASSGQARFPLHF; d_gene: TRBD1; abundance: -; v_gene: TRBV7-2; j_gene: TRBJ1-6
CDR3nt: TGTGCCAGCAGCTTAGACTCCCTACTAGCGGGAGTGAACATTCAGTACTTC; CDR3aa: CASSLDSLLAGVNIQYF; d_gene: TRBD2; abundance: -; v_gene: TRBV7-9; j_gene: TRBJ2-4
CDR3nt: TGCGCCAGCAGCTTGGGGTCTGCAGCCTACGAGCAGTACTTC; CDR3aa: CASSLGSAAYEQYF; d_gene: -; abundance: -; v_gene: TRBV5-1; j_gene: TRBJ2-7
CDR3nt: TGCGCCAGCAGCAACCTAGCGGGGGGGAAAGATGAGCAGTTCTTC; CDR3aa: CASSNLAGGKDEQFF; d_gene: TRBD2; abundance: -; v_gene: TRBV4-1; j_gene: TRBJ2-1
CDR3nt: TGCGCCAGCACCCCAGGACAGGGGGCTTCAAGCTATGGCTACACCTTC; CDR3aa: CASTPGQGASSYGYTF; d_gene: TRBD1; abundance: once; v_gene: TRBV5-1; j_gene: TRBJ1-2
CDR3nt: TGCGCCAGCAGCTTGACTAGCGGGGTGAACACCGGGGAGCTGTTTTTT; CDR3aa: CASSLTSGVNTGELFF; d_gene: TRBD2; abundance: -; v_gene: TRBV5-1; j_gene: TRBJ2-2
CDR3nt: TGTGCCAGCAGCTTAAGGACAGCCTCGGACGAGCAGTACTTC; CDR3aa: CASSLRTASDEQYF; d_gene: -; abundance: few; v_gene: TRBV7-6; j_gene: TRBJ2-7
CDR3nt: TGTGCCACCAGCAGAGCGGGGGGCGGAAATGAGCAGTTCTTC; CDR3aa: CATSRAGGGNEQFF; d_gene: -; abundance: -; v_gene: TRBV15; j_gene: TRBJ2-1
CDR3nt: TGTGCCAGCTCACTGGACATCCAAGAGACCCAGTACTTC; CDR3aa: CASSLDIQETQYF; d_gene: -; abundance: few; v_gene: TRBV18; j_gene: TRBJ2-5
CDR3nt: TGTGCCAGCAGCTTAGGCCAGGGTAGGTCCTACGAGCAGTACTTC; CDR3aa: CASSLGQGRSYEQYF; d_gene: -; abundance: -; v_gene: TRBV7-2; j_gene: TRBJ2-7
CDR3nt: TGTGCCAGCATCTACCAGGGGGCTGGGGAGCTGTTTTTT; CDR3aa: CASIYQGAGELFF; d_gene: TRBD1; abundance: -; v_gene: TRBV7-9; j_gene: TRBJ2-2
CDR3nt: TGTGCCAGCACCGAACTAGCGGTAAGCTCCTACAATGAGCAGTTCTTC; CDR3aa: CASTELAVSSYNEQFF; d_gene: TRBD2; abundance: -; v_gene: TRBV7-3; j_gene: TRBJ2-1
CDR3nt: TGTGCCAGCAGCTTGGCAGGGGCACAAGAGACCCAGTACTTC; CDR3aa: CASSLAGAQETQYF; d_gene: -; abundance: once; v_gene: TRBV7-2; j_gene: TRBJ2-5
CDR3nt: TGTGCCAGCAGTTACTCGACAGGGCGGAATTCACCCCTCCACTTT; CDR3aa: CASSYSTGRNSPLHF; d_gene: TRBD1; abundance: -; v_gene: TRBV6-5; j_gene: TRBJ1-6
CDR3nt: TGTGCCAGCAGGGGTGGAGGAGCCAAAAACATTCAGTACTTC; CDR3aa: CASRGGGAKNIQYF; d_gene: -; abundance: -; v_gene: TRBV28; j_gene: TRBJ2-4
CDR3nt: TGTGCCAGCAGCTTAGCACGACAGGAGAGCGGCTACACCTTC; CDR3aa: CASSLARQESGYTF; d_gene: -; abundance: -; v_gene: TRBV7-9; j_gene: TRBJ1-2
CDR3nt: TGTGCCAGCTACATAACGACAGGGGTGAACTCTGGGGCCAACGTCCTGACTTTC; CDR3aa: CASYITTGVNSGANVLTF; d_gene: TRBD1; abundance: few; v_gene: TRBV28; j_gene: TRBJ2-6
CDR3nt: TGTGCCACCGTGGCTTGGTACAATGAGCAGTTCTTC; CDR3aa: CATVAWYNEQFF; d_gene: -; abundance: -; v_gene: TRBV28; j_gene: TRBJ2-1
CDR3nt: TGTGCCAGTAGTGAGCGAGGGATGGAAAGTGGCTACACCTTC; CDR3aa: CASSERGMESGYTF; d_gene: -; abundance: -; v_gene: TRBV19; j_gene: TRBJ1-2
CDR3nt: TGTGCCAGCAGCTTAGGAAGGGGCCGAGGCTACACCTTC; CDR3aa: CASSLGRGRGYTF; d_gene: -; abundance: -; v_gene: TRBV7-2; j_gene: TRBJ1-2
CDR3nt: TGTGCCAGCAGCCAGGTTAACTATGGCTACACCTTC; CDR3aa: CASSQVNYGYTF; d_gene: -; abundance: -; v_gene: TRBV9; j_gene: TRBJ1-2
CDR3nt: TGCGCCAGCAGCCAAGATACAGGGGCGGCTAACTATGGCTACACCTTC; CDR3aa: CASSQDTGAANYGYTF; d_gene: TRBD1; abundance: -; v_gene: TRBV4-3; j_gene: TRBJ1-2
CDR3nt: TGTGCCAGTAGTCCCACATATCGGGACAGGGGGCTTGGCTACACCTTC; CDR3aa: CASSPTYRDRGLGYTF; d_gene: TRBD1; abundance: -; v_gene: TRBV19; j_gene: TRBJ1-2
CDR3nt: TGTGCCTGGAGTGAAAACCAGGGAGGTCAGCCCCAGCATTTT; CDR3aa: CAWSENQGGQPQHF; d_gene: -; abundance: -; v_gene: TRBV30; j_gene: TRBJ1-5
CDR3nt: TGTGCCAGCAGTTTGGCTAGCGGCACAGATACGCAGTATTTT; CDR3aa: CASSLASGTDTQYF; d_gene: -; abundance: -; v_gene: TRBV2; j_gene: TRBJ2-3